These 27 T cell receptor beta chains share one sample of origin, sequenced in a study of breast tumors, draining lymph nodes, adjacent tissues. Samples came from axillary lymph nodes draining the breast cancer. From the multiplex PCR reads, TCRdb called clonotypes with MiXCR, one entry per CDR3 protein. This table has roughly 100,000 distinct CDR3 sequences, less than 40% appearing once. Specimen: axillary lymph node tissue. These receptors were collected from a female donor with breast cancer. Some clones in this sample may be carry-over from other donors' samples.

At least ten counts were recorded for this clonotype. This sequence joins TRBV6-6 and TRBJ2-2; maybe TRBD1 (6 bases). The CDR3 runs 14 residues. Germline-derived CDR1 and CDR2 are MNHNY and SVGAGI (reference sequence). Trimming pared 5 bases from V and 4 bases from J, leaving 11 bases between. The CDR3 region has the DNA TGTGCCAGCAGTCCCCAGGGGAGCACCGGGGAGCTGTTTTTT. Translating it yields CASSPQGSTGELFF.

This clonotype was found a few times. This may come from a read error, since a much larger clone is one base off. The rearrangement uses TRBV5-8 and TRBJ2-3; 8 nucleotides agree with TRBD1. J was trimmed by 2 bases and V by 4 bases; bases with no gene match: 6. This CDR3 spans 15 amino acids. Germline V gives CDR1 SGHTS, CDR2 YDEGEE. In nucleotides, the CDR3 is TGTGCCAGCAGCCGGGGACAGGCAATCACAGATACGCAGTATTTT. Protein sequence: CASSRGQAITDTQYF. Combining the CDR3 with reference TRBV5-8 and TRBJ2-3 gives the whole variable domain EAGVTQSPTHLIKTRGQQATLRCSPISGHTSVYWYQQALGLGLQFLLWYDEGEERNRGNFPPRFSGRQFPNYSSELNVNALELEDSALYLCASSRGQAITDTQYFGPGTRLTVL.

The table lists this clonotype with many counts. The chain has TRBV27 and TRBJ1-6; 8 bases agree with TRBD1. This CDR3 is 17 amino acids long. Germline V CDR1 and CDR2: MNHEY, SMNVEV (reference sequence). The ends lost 6 bases at V and 10 bases at J; junction bases unmatched: 17. The CDR3: CASSVQNPGGVWSPLHF. The CDR3 DNA is TGTGCCAGCAGCGTACAAAACCCAGGGGGCGTTTGGTCACCCCTCCACTTT.

This clonotype was observed many times. This sequence joins TRBV25-1 and TRBJ2-6; D might be TRBD1 (5 bases). V was pared by 0 bases and J by 2 bases, with 11 bases between. Looked up from germline, CDR1 is MGHDK and CDR2 is SYGVNS. This CDR3 spans 17 amino acids. This CDR3 reads CASSEYGQFAGANVLTF. In DNA, the CDR3 is TGTGCCAGCAGTGAATATGGACAATTCGCTGGGGCCAACGTCCTGACTTTC.

The table lists this clonotype with many counts. This may be a read error: a much more frequent sequence differs by one nucleotide. The final CDR3 position lacks the conserved phenylalanine or tryptophan, pointing to a likely read error. The rearrangement links TRBV7-9 to TRBJ2-5, with D possibly TRBD1 on 6 matching bases. CDR1 is SEHNR, CDR2 FQNEAQ, per germline (reference sequence). The ends were cut back, 5 bases at V and 1 base at J, with 11 bases in the middle. The CDR3 length is 14 residues. CDR3 region: CASSIQGIQETQYL. The CDR3 bases are TGTGCCAGCAGCATACAGGGAATCCAAGAGACCCAGTACCTC.

On this clonotype: This could be a read error, since a much larger clone is one nucleotide away. The rearrangement joins TRBV28 to TRBJ1-2; D might be TRBD1 (6 bases). The germline V gene encodes CDR1 MDHEN and CDR2 SYDVKM. The CDR3 extends over 14 amino acids. The CDR3 reads CASSQGRGFFGHTF. The CDR3 nucleotides read TGTGCCAGCAGCCAGGGCAGGGGTTTTTTTGGCCACACCTTC.

This clonotype was seen at least ten times. V is TRBV4-1 and J is TRBJ2-1; 8 bases are a match to TRBD2. This CDR3 comprises 14 residues. Unmatched junction bases numbered 1, after V lost 5 bases and J lost 1 base. Germline CDR1 MGHRA, CDR2 YSYEKL. Here the CDR3 reads CASSRLASYNEQFF. In DNA form, the CDR3 reads TGCGCCAGCAGCAGACTAGCGTCCTACAATGAGCAGTTCTTC.

This clonotype was recorded many times. The genes are TRBV9 and TRBJ1-2, with 8 bases matching TRBD1. The CDR3 contains 16 residues. Looked up from germline, CDR1 is SGDLS and CDR2 is YYNGEE. J was trimmed by 1 base and V by 4 bases; bases with no gene match: 9. The CDR3 reads CASSSGQEPSNYGYTF. The CDR3 nucleotides are TGTGCCAGCAGCTCGGGACAGGAGCCTAGTAACTATGGCTACACCTTC. The full variable domain, rest sourced from reference TRBV9 and TRBJ1-2, is DSGVTQTPKHLITATGQRVTLRCSPRSGDLSVYWYQQSLDQGLQFLIQYYNGEERAKGNILERFSAQQFPDLHSELNLSSLELGDSALYFCASSSGQEPSNYGYTFGSGTRLTVV.

This clonotype appeared many times. The chain links TRBV27 to TRBJ2-7, with TRBD2 matching 8 bases. CDR1 and CDR2 from the germline V gene are MNHEY and SMNVEV (reference sequence). This CDR3 is built from 14 residues. Losses at the gene ends were 3 bases for V and 4 bases for J; bases not matched to a gene: 5. The CDR3 is CASSFGGASYEQYF. In DNA form, the CDR3 reads TGTGCCAGCAGTTTCGGGGGGGCATCGTACGAGCAGTACTTC.

Notes on this clonotype: This clone may be a read error of a much larger clone one base away. This chain connects TRBV10-3 to TRBJ1-2, with TRBD1 matching 7 bases. The CDR3 is 14 residues long. Germline lookup yields CDR1 ENHRY and CDR2 SYGVKD. The CDR3 is CVISEVGGTSGYTF. In DNA form, the CDR3 reads TGTGTCATCAGTGAAGTAGGGGGCACGAGTGGCTACACCTTC.

This clonotype came up a few times. A single base separates this from a much larger clone, so it may be a read error. The chain recombines TRBV6-1 with TRBJ1-2; D gene uncertain. CDR1 and CDR2 (germline): MNHNS, SASEGT. V was shortened by 5 bases and J by 2 bases, with 15 bases between the two germline ends. The CDR3 spans 15 residues. CDR3: CASSQGWGANYGYTF. In DNA form, the CDR3 reads TGTGCCAGCAGTCAAGGTTGGGGTGCGAACTATGGCTACACCTTC.

This chain connects TRBV24-1 to TRBJ2-7, with 9 bases lining up with TRBD1. From germline, CDR1 is KGHDR and CDR2 SFDVKD. V shed 7 bases, J shed 7 bases, and the junction held 13 bases outside the gene matches. This CDR3 region has 15 residues. The CDR3 nucleotides read TGTGCCACCAGCGGCTTGGCACAGGGGGCGGGAGAGCAGTACTTC. Protein: CATSGLAQGAGEQYF.

As regards this clonotype: A much bigger clone sits one base away, suggesting this may be a read error. This chain links TRBV11-3 with TRBJ2-1; 10 bases match TRBD2. Looked up from germline, CDR1 is SGHNT and CDR2 is YENEEA. The CDR3 sequence is 18 residues long. Trimming removed 0 bases from V and 9 bases from J; junction bases left unmatched: 14. CDR3 nucleotides: TGTGCCAGCAGCTTAGATTGGCGATCCAGGACTAGCGGTCGTGAGCAGTTCTTC. Translated: CASSLDWRSRTSGREQFF.

This clonotype was seen repeatedly, ten times or more. Here the CDR3 DNA reads TGTGCCAGCAGTCTTTTTCCAGGTACAGATACGCAGTATTTT. Its translation is CASSLFPGTDTQYF. J is TRBJ2-3 and V is TRBV6-1; D gene unclear. Trimming took off 5 bases at V and 3 bases at J, with 12 bases between the two ends. There are 14 residues in the CDR3. CDR1 is MNHNS and CDR2 is SASEGT in the germline V gene.

With respect to this clonotype: Given a much more abundant clone one base away, this may be a read error. V usage is TRBV20-1 and J usage is TRBJ2-3, with 7 nucleotides matching TRBD2. This CDR3 is built from 14 residues. Looked up from germline, CDR1 is DFQATT and CDR2 is SNEGSKA (reference sequence). In nucleotides, the CDR3 is TGCAGTGCTAGATTCCGGGAGGTTACAGGTACGCAGTATTTT. Residues: CSARFREVTGTQYF.

This clonotype was counted ten times or more. V gene TRBV27 combines with J gene TRBJ1-2; D is ambiguous. V gave up 5 bases and J gave up 8 bases, with 18 bases separating them. The CDR3 is 14 residues long. CDR1 is MNHEY and CDR2 is SMNVEV in the germline V gene (reference sequence). CDR3 DNA sequence: TGTGCCAGCAGTCTAATCGTCGGGAGTTTAGGCTACACCTTC. It codes for CASSLIVGSLGYTF.

CDR3 sequence reads: CSAISWRAWGTQYF. CDR3 nucleotides: TGCAGTGCTATTAGCTGGAGGGCCTGGGGTACGCAGTATTTT. This chain uses TRBV20-1 with TRBJ2-3; maybe TRBD2 (6 bases). Germline CDR1 is DFQATT and CDR2 is SNEGSKA (reference sequence). There are 14 residues in the CDR3. V was cut by 4 bases and J by 8 bases, with 19 bases left in between.

This clonotype was seen ten or more times. This chain links TRBV19 with TRBJ2-3; no reliable D call. The CDR3 has 13 amino acids. The V gene's germline CDR1 is LNHDA and CDR2 SQIVND (reference sequence). The V end lost 5 bases, the J end lost 2 bases, and 8 bases lay between the germline ends. The CDR3 spells CASSRTYTDTQYF. The CDR3 coding sequence is TGTGCCAGTAGTCGGACGTACACAGATACGCAGTATTTT.

This chain links TRBV15 with TRBJ2-1, with no clear D. Germline loops: CDR1 LNHNV, CDR2 YYDKDF (reference sequence). CDR3 length equals 15 residues. V lost 3 bases to trimming and J lost 0 bases, with 9 bases between them. The CDR3 reads CATSSPVGSYNEQFF. The CDR3 DNA reads TGTGCCACCAGCAGTCCGGTTGGCTCCTACAATGAGCAGTTCTTC.

This chain connects TRBV7-3 to TRBJ2-2; D uncertain. The CDR3 is made up of 11 amino acids. Trimming pared 5 bases from V and 8 bases from J, leaving 6 bases between. The V gene's germline CDR1 is SGHTA and CDR2 FQGTGA. The CDR3 coding sequence is TGTGCCAGCAGCCACCGAGGGGAGCTGTTTTTT. It yields the protein CASSHRGELFF.

A few counts support this clonotype. This could be a read error, since a much larger clone is one nucleotide away. The genes are TRBV9 and TRBJ2-1, with TRBD2 as a possible D gene (5 bases). The germline CDR1 and CDR2 sequences are SGDLS and YYNGEE. There are 14 residues in the CDR3. CDR3: CASSPLRDYNEQSF. In DNA form, the CDR3 reads TGTGCCAGCAGCCCCCTCCGAGACTACAATGAGCAGTCCTTC.

The genes are TRBV4-2 and TRBJ2-3; D is unresolved. The J call may be wrong; the DNA end is better matched by TRBJ1-5. Germline assignment: CDR1 LGHNA and CDR2 YNFKEQ. The CDR3 spans 16 residues. CDR3 loop: CASSRLGGFEADTQHF. The DNA for the CDR3 is TGTGCCAGCAGCCGTCTGGGAGGGTTTGAGGCAGATACGCAGCATTTT.

The V call is TRBV19, the J call TRBJ1-5; 7 nucleotides align to TRBD1. This CDR3 comprises 14 residues. V was pared by 6 bases and J by 11 bases, with 13 bases of the junction left unmatched. Germline CDR1 LNHDA, CDR2 SQIVND (reference sequence). CDR3 in DNA: TGTGCCAGTAGCGAGACAGGGCACGGAGAGACCCAGCATTTT. This codes for CASSETGHGETQHF.

This clonotype was seen only a few times. The chain is built from TRBV10-3 and TRBJ1-1; no firm D call. This CDR3 is 12 amino acids long. V was shortened by 10 bases and J by 1 base, with 10 bases between the two germline ends. The V gene's germline CDR1 is ENHRY and CDR2 SYGVKD. The CDR3: CASAFKNTEAFF. CDR3 in DNA: TGTGCCAGCGCATTCAAGAACACTGAAGCTTTCTTT.

The chain carries TRBV7-6 and TRBJ2-2; 10 nucleotides agree with TRBD1. The CDR3 runs 16 residues. The germline gives CDR1 SGHVS, CDR2 FNYEAQ. Losses at the gene ends were 3 bases for V and 4 bases for J; bases not matched to a gene: 5. CDR3 sequence reads: CASSLFWTGGTGELFF. For the CDR3, the DNA is TGTGCCAGCAGCTTGTTTTGGACAGGGGGCACCGGGGAGCTGTTTTTT.

The V call is TRBV7-9, the J call TRBJ1-2; 10 positions agree with TRBD1. The CDR3 spans 18 residues. V was clipped by 4 bases and J by 5 bases; unmatched bases: 16. In germline, CDR1 is SEHNR, CDR2 FQNEAQ (reference sequence). CDR3 DNA sequence: TGTGCCAGCAGCTCATACAGGGGAGACGGACAGGGGGGATATGGCTACACCTTC. Protein sequence: CASSSYRGDGQGGYGYTF.

This clonotype was counted at least ten times. The chain joins TRBV6-6 to TRBJ1-5; the match to TRBD1 covers 8 bases. The ends lost 5 bases at V and 4 bases at J; junction bases unmatched: 13. The germline V gene encodes CDR1 MNHNY and CDR2 SVGAGI (reference sequence). This CDR3 is built from 17 residues. In DNA, the CDR3 is TGTGCCAGCAGTCACCGCCCCGGGACAGGCCTGAATCAGCCCCAGCATTTT. It codes for CASSHRPGTGLNQPQHF.